Listed below are T cell receptor beta chains from one sample, sequenced in a study of blood T cell repertoires in COVID-19. Clones were sequenced by immunoSEQ multiplex PCR, and TCRdb holds only the in-frame ones, with some missing. The sample yields some 460,000 clones, approximately 86% seen once. The sequencing input was PBMCs or T cells enriched from blood (not recorded which). The receptors come from a woman aged 18-30 years who had recovered from COVID-19. CDR3s include the opening cysteine and the closing phenylalanine or tryptophan. The order of the fields is CDR3 protein, CDR3 DNA, D gene, clone size, V gene, J gene. A D gene is named only where the DNA matches it firmly. Clone sizes are given selectively: once, few, many, or a class where the clone is expanded.

CDR3aa: CASSQSIRDRGSNEQFF
CDR3nt: TGCGCCAGCAGTCAATCTATCCGGGACAGGGGTTCCAATGAGCAGTTCTTC
d_gene: TRBD1
abundance: -
v_gene: TRBV23-1
j_gene: TRBJ2-1

CDR3aa: CSVEGGAVVYNEQFF
CDR3nt: TGCAGCGTTGAGGGGGGGGCGGTGGTCTACAATGAGCAGTTCTTC
d_gene: -
abundance: once
v_gene: TRBV29-1
j_gene: TRBJ2-1

CDR3aa: CASSLRGHQPQHF
CDR3nt: TGTGCCAGCAGTTTGCGGGGGCATCAGCCCCAGCATTTT
d_gene: -
abundance: -
v_gene: TRBV28
j_gene: TRBJ1-5

CDR3aa: CASREGTATRQYF
CDR3nt: TGTGCCAGCAGAGAGGGCACAGCGACGAGGCAGTACTTC
d_gene: -
abundance: -
v_gene: TRBV6-5
j_gene: TRBJ2-7

CDR3aa: CASNRAGGLENTIYF
CDR3nt: TGTGCCAGCAATCGCGCGGGCGGGCTTGAAAACACCATATATTTT
d_gene: -
abundance: once
v_gene: TRBV28
j_gene: TRBJ1-3

CDR3aa: CASSTEAGVYNEQFF
CDR3nt: TGTGCCAGCAGCACTGAAGCGGGGGTCTACAATGAGCAGTTCTTC
d_gene: TRBD2
abundance: once
v_gene: TRBV7-3
j_gene: TRBJ2-1

CDR3aa: CASSQEGLAGLQPHEQYF
CDR3nt: TGTGCCAGCAGCCAAGAGGGACTAGCGGGTCTCCAGCCCCACGAGCAGTACTTC
d_gene: TRBD2
abundance: -
v_gene: TRBV3-1/TRBV3-2
j_gene: TRBJ2-7

CDR3aa: CASSLLGPANTEAFF
CDR3nt: TGCGCCAGCAGCTTGCTAGGCCCTGCGAACACTGAAGCTTTCTTT
d_gene: -
abundance: -
v_gene: TRBV5-1
j_gene: TRBJ1-1

CDR3aa: CASSQPTGASGYTF
CDR3nt: TGTGCCAGCAGCCAACCCACAGGGGCAAGCGGCTACACCTTC
d_gene: TRBD1
abundance: -
v_gene: TRBV7-2
j_gene: TRBJ1-2

CDR3aa: CASSWDTNTGELFF
CDR3nt: TGCGCCAGCAGCTGGGACACCAACACCGGGGAGCTGTTTTTT
d_gene: -
abundance: -
v_gene: TRBV5-1
j_gene: TRBJ2-2

CDR3aa: CASSRNDRPTEAFF
CDR3nt: TGTGCCAGCAGTCGCAATGACAGGCCCACTGAAGCTTTCTTT
d_gene: -
abundance: -
v_gene: TRBV28
j_gene: TRBJ1-1

CDR3aa: CASSQGGTGLPDF
CDR3nt: TGTGCCAGCAGCCAGGGGGGAACAGGCCTCCCCGATTTT
d_gene: -
abundance: -
v_gene: TRBV3-1/TRBV3-2
j_gene: TRBJ1-5

CDR3aa: CASSIQTGMNTGELFF
CDR3nt: TGTGCCAGCAGCATACAAACAGGGATGAACACCGGGGAGCTGTTTTTT
d_gene: -
abundance: -
v_gene: TRBV9
j_gene: TRBJ2-2

CDR3aa: CASSFDGQGGADTQYF
CDR3nt: TGTGCCAGCAGCTTCGATGGGCAGGGAGGGGCAGATACGCAGTATTTT
d_gene: TRBD2
abundance: once
v_gene: TRBV7-2
j_gene: TRBJ2-3

CDR3aa: CASSFGTGGSPGELFF
CDR3nt: TGTGCTAGCAGCTTTGGGACAGGGGGCAGCCCCGGGGAGCTGTTTTTT
d_gene: TRBD1
abundance: once
v_gene: TRBV7-7
j_gene: TRBJ2-2

CDR3aa: CASSRETGGNEQYF
CDR3nt: TGTGCCAGCAGCCGGGAGACAGGGGGAAACGAGCAGTACTTC
d_gene: TRBD1
abundance: -
v_gene: TRBV3-1/TRBV3-2
j_gene: TRBJ2-7

CDR3aa: CASSTGGTVNTEAFF
CDR3nt: TGCGCCAGCAGTACAGGGGGCACGGTGAACACTGAAGCTTTCTTT
d_gene: TRBD1
abundance: -
v_gene: TRBV10-1
j_gene: TRBJ1-1

CDR3aa: CASSSGTGWSHEQYF
CDR3nt: TGTGCCAGCAGTTCCGGGACAGGGTGGTCCCACGAGCAGTACTTC
d_gene: TRBD1
abundance: many
v_gene: TRBV2
j_gene: TRBJ2-7

CDR3aa: CASSEAPVNTEAFF
CDR3nt: TGTGCCAGCAGTGAAGCGCCGGTGAACACTGAAGCTTTCTTT
d_gene: -
abundance: -
v_gene: TRBV2
j_gene: TRBJ1-1

CDR3aa: CASSWGGTGGADTQYF
CDR3nt: TGTGCCAGCAGCTGGGGAGGTACAGGGGGCGCAGATACGCAGTATTTT
d_gene: TRBD1
abundance: -
v_gene: TRBV11-3
j_gene: TRBJ2-3

CDR3aa: CASERQPNTEAFF
CDR3nt: TGTGCCAGCGAGAGACAGCCGAACACTGAAGCTTTCTTT
d_gene: -
abundance: -
v_gene: TRBV28
j_gene: TRBJ1-1

CDR3aa: CASGQGGNGYTF
CDR3nt: TGTGCCAGCGGACAGGGAGGGAATGGCTACACCTTC
d_gene: TRBD1
abundance: once
v_gene: TRBV6-5
j_gene: TRBJ1-2

CDR3aa: CATFARTGVQSYEQYF
CDR3nt: TGTGCCACCTTCGCACGGACAGGGGTTCAATCCTACGAGCAGTACTTC
d_gene: TRBD1
abundance: -
v_gene: TRBV24-1
j_gene: TRBJ2-7

CDR3aa: CAWSPGVSGNTIYF
CDR3nt: TGTGCCTGGAGTCCGGGGGTTTCTGGAAACACCATATATTTT
d_gene: -
abundance: -
v_gene: TRBV30
j_gene: TRBJ1-3

CDR3aa: CAWKGRSGVTQYF
CDR3nt: TGTGCCTGGAAGGGCCGGTCGGGAGTGACCCAGTACTTC
d_gene: -
abundance: -
v_gene: TRBV30
j_gene: TRBJ2-5

CDR3aa: CAWSLRGVSGNTIYF
CDR3nt: TGTGCCTGGAGTCTCCGGGGAGTCTCTGGAAACACCATATATTTT
d_gene: -
abundance: -
v_gene: TRBV30
j_gene: TRBJ1-3

CDR3aa: CASSPGGSSNQPQHF
CDR3nt: TGTGCCAGCAGTCCAGGGGGAAGTAGCAATCAGCCCCAGCATTTT
d_gene: TRBD1
abundance: -
v_gene: TRBV6-5
j_gene: TRBJ1-5

CDR3aa: CASSLDRFYGYTF
CDR3nt: TGTGCCAGCAGCTTAGACAGATTTTATGGCTACACCTTC
d_gene: -
abundance: -
v_gene: TRBV6-5
j_gene: TRBJ1-2

CDR3aa: CASSPGLITEAFF
CDR3nt: TGTGCCAGCAGCCCGGGACTCATCACTGAAGCTTTCTTT
d_gene: -
abundance: -
v_gene: TRBV3-1/TRBV3-2
j_gene: TRBJ1-1

CDR3aa: CASSRDSQGVSTEAFF
CDR3nt: TGTGCCAGCAGCCGGGACAGTCAAGGGGTGTCGACTGAAGCTTTCTTT
d_gene: TRBD1
abundance: -
v_gene: TRBV5-6
j_gene: TRBJ1-1

CDR3aa: CASSPVVRGTEAFF
CDR3nt: TGTGCCAGCTCACCGGTAGTCAGGGGAACTGAAGCTTTCTTT
d_gene: -
abundance: -
v_gene: TRBV18
j_gene: TRBJ1-1

CDR3aa: CASSSGQGYGYTF
CDR3nt: TGTGCCAGCAGCTCGGGACAGGGATATGGCTACACCTTC
d_gene: TRBD1
abundance: -
v_gene: TRBV7-3
j_gene: TRBJ1-2

CDR3aa: CASSHGRGTYNEQFF
CDR3nt: TGTGCCAGCAGCCATGGTCGGGGTACATACAATGAGCAGTTCTTC
d_gene: -
abundance: -
v_gene: TRBV11-3
j_gene: TRBJ2-1

CDR3aa: CASSQDRGSGNTIYF
CDR3nt: TGCGCCAGCAGCCAAGACAGGGGATCTGGAAACACCATATATTTT
d_gene: -
abundance: once
v_gene: TRBV4-1
j_gene: TRBJ1-3

CDR3aa: CASSPHSGGAKEQFF
CDR3nt: TGTGCCAGCAGCCCTCATAGCGGGGGGGCCAAAGAGCAGTTCTTC
d_gene: TRBD2
abundance: -
v_gene: TRBV7-8
j_gene: TRBJ2-1